The rows below give T cell receptor beta chains drawn from one sample of a study of blood T cell repertoires in COVID-19. Sequenced by immunoSEQ multiplex PCR; TCRdb stores in-frame clones only, minus some. The sample holds about 270,000 clones, roughly nine tenths seen once. The sequencing sample was made of PBMCs or T cells enriched from blood (not recorded which). The receptor source for this set is a young woman who had recovered from COVID-19. The CDR3 runs from the conserved cysteine through the conserved F or W. A D gene is named only where the DNA matches it firmly. Rows give clone size only sometimes, using once, few, many, or a class for an expanded clone.

size	D	V	J	DNA	CDR3
NA	NA	TRBV10-3	TRBJ1-6	TGTGCCATCAGTGAGCAGGGGTGGGCTTCACCCCTCCACTTT	CAISEQGWASPLHF
few	NA	TRBV2	TRBJ1-5	TGTGCCAGCAGTCCGACGGGTCAGCCCCAGCATTTT	CASSPTGQPQHF
NA	TRBD2	TRBV2	TRBJ2-3	TGTGCCAGCAGTGTAGCGGGGGCCGGGGATACGCAGTATTTT	CASSVAGAGDTQYF
NA	TRBD1	TRBV5-1	TRBJ2-3	TGCGCCAGCAGCGCACAGGGGGACCGCACAGATACGCAGTATTTT	CASSAQGDRTDTQYF
NA	TRBD1	TRBV6-6	TRBJ1-2	TGTGCCAGCAGTCCAGAGACAGGGAAGGTCACCACCTTC	CASSPETGKVTTF
NA	NA	TRBV3-1/TRBV3-2	TRBJ2-5	TGTGCCAGCAGCCAAGATCCCAGCGTGGAGACCCAGTACTTC	CASSQDPSVETQYF
NA	NA	TRBV12-3/TRBV12-4	TRBJ1-1	TGTGCCAGCTGCGGGGAGGGTGAGGCTTTCTTT	CASCGEGEAFF
NA	TRBD2	TRBV3-1/TRBV3-2	TRBJ2-1	TGTGCCAGCAGCCCCCGACCCCTAGCGGGGGTGATCAATGAGCAGTTCTTC	CASSPRPLAGVINEQFF
NA	TRBD2	TRBV5-6	TRBJ2-7	TGTGCCAGCAGCTTACAGTACCGGGGGGACGAGCAGTACTTC	CASSLQYRGDEQYF
NA	NA	TRBV27	TRBJ1-6	TGTGCCAGCAGTTTAAAAGCAGGGGTCGGGAATTCACCCCTCCACTTT	CASSLKAGVGNSPLHF
NA	NA	TRBV21-1	TRBJ1-2	TGTGCCAGCAGCAAGGGGCATTGGGGAGGGGAAAACCACTATGGCTACACCTTC	CASSKGHWGGENHYGYTF
NA	TRBD1	TRBV5-6	TRBJ1-2	TGTGCCAGCAGCCCCGGGACAGGGTATGGCTACACCTTC	CASSPGTGYGYTF
NA	TRBD2	TRBV5-1	TRBJ2-7	TGCGCCAGCAGCCGGAGCGGGGGCGTCTCCTACGAGCAGTACTTC	CASSRSGGVSYEQYF
NA	NA	TRBV29-1	TRBJ1-2	TGCAGCGTGGGGCCGACAGGAGGACCCTATGGCTACACCTTC	CSVGPTGGPYGYTF
once	TRBD2	TRBV5-1	TRBJ2-1	TGCGCCAGCAGCTGGGGACTAGCGGGGGGTTACAATGAGCAGTTCTTC	CASSWGLAGGYNEQFF
NA	TRBD2	TRBV5-1	TRBJ2-1	TGCGCCAGCAGCTACGGGGGGGCGAATAATGAGCAGTTCTTC	CASSYGGANNEQFF
NA	NA	TRBV20-1	TRBJ1-2	TGCAGTGCTAGCGAGGATGGCTACACCTTC	CSASEDGYTF
NA	TRBD1	TRBV7-9	TRBJ1-2	TGTGCCAGCAGCACCGGGGGACAGGCGTACGGCTACACCTTC	CASSTGGQAYGYTF
NA	NA	TRBV6-1	TRBJ1-2	TGTGCCAGCAGTGAATTACAGGGAAGGAACTATGGCTACACCTTC	CASSELQGRNYGYTF
NA	NA	TRBV6-5	TRBJ1-3	TGTGCCACCTTGCGAGGGAAAGGAAACACCATATATTTT	CATLRGKGNTIYF
NA	NA	TRBV6-1	TRBJ2-7	TGTGCCAGCAGTGAGACTTCCCGCTACGAGCAGTACTTC	CASSETSRYEQYF
few	TRBD2	TRBV6-4	TRBJ2-3	TGTGCCAGCAGTGACTCCGCTAGCGGGGGCACAGATACGCAGTATTTT	CASSDSASGGTDTQYF
NA	NA	TRBV4-1	TRBJ1-1	TGCGCCAGCAGTCCCGACAGGTCGGTTGAAGCTTTCTTT	CASSPDRSVEAFF
NA	NA	TRBV9	TRBJ2-1	TGTGCCAGCAGCGTAGCCAGGGACTACAATGAGCAGTTCTTC	CASSVARDYNEQFF
NA	NA	TRBV19	TRBJ1-3	TGTGCCAGTAGGAGTTCCTCTGGAAACACCATATATTTT	CASRSSSGNTIYF
NA	TRBD1	TRBV5-5	TRBJ1-4	TGTGCCAGCAGCAGTCCGACAGGGCAATGGGAAAAACTGTTTTTT	CASSSPTGQWEKLFF
few	TRBD1	TRBV10-3	TRBJ2-7	TGTGCCATCACCTCCGGACAGGGGTACAACGAGCAGTACTTC	CAITSGQGYNEQYF
NA	NA	TRBV19	TRBJ2-5	TGTGCCAGCGCCCAGGGCAGGGTAACCGAGACCCAGTACTTC	CASAQGRVTETQYF